One and the same sample provided the 24 T cell receptor beta chains below, sequenced in a study of T cells in narcolepsy. Sequencing was performed with immunoSEQ multiplex PCR; in TCRdb, only in-frame clones are kept and a portion is missing. The repertoire consists of just over 40,000 clones, with about 91% occurring once and the leading ten covering 1% to 1.5%. The specimen was CD45RA- memory CD4+ T cells from PBMCs. The receptor source for this set is a human donor with narcolepsy.

The chain carries TRBV30 and TRBJ2-5, with D possibly being TRBD1 (5 bases). CDR1 GTSNPN and CDR2 SVGIG come from the germline V gene (reference sequence). V lost 1 base and J 5 bases, leaving 14 bases between the germline ends. This CDR3 is built from 14 residues. The CDR3 sequence: CAWSGQTAGETQYF. Written as DNA, the CDR3 is TGTGCCTGGAGTGGCCAAACGGCAGGGGAGACCCAGTACTTC.

The chain couples TRBV2 to TRBJ2-7; no clear D gene. Germline V gives CDR1 SNHLY, CDR2 FYNNEI. Trimming took 7 bases from V and 3 from J, leaving 7 bases between them. CDR3 length: 11 residues. The CDR3 DNA reads as TGTGCCAGCAAGTTTAGCTACGAGCAGTACTTC. Translating it yields CASKFSYEQYF.

The chain recombines TRBV7-2 with TRBJ2-2; a weak D match, TRBD2 (6 bases). V lost 5 bases and J lost 5, with 18 bases in between. The CDR3 extends over 16 amino acids. Germline-derived CDR1 and CDR2 are SGHTA and FQGNSA. In DNA, the CDR3 is TGTGCCAGCAGCCCGCAAGGCGGGGACGAAACCGGGGAGCTGTTTTTT. It specifies CASSPQGGDETGELFF.

The chain recombines TRBV7-9 with TRBJ1-2; tentatively, D is TRBD1 (5 bases). The germline CDR1 and CDR2 sequences are SEHNR and FQNEAQ (reference sequence). The CDR3 consists of 13 residues. Between the trimmed V and J ends, which lost 3 bases and 8 bases, there was a span of 13 bases. CDR3 in DNA: TGTGCCAGCAGCTTTACGGACACTCAAGGCTACACCTTC. As protein: CASSFTDTQGYTF.

The chain uses TRBV7-6 and TRBJ1-5; D may be TRBD1 (6 bases). The CDR3 has 16 residues. Trimming pared 5 bases from V and 2 bases from J, leaving 16 bases between. From germline, CDR1 is SGHVS and CDR2 FNYEAQ. The CDR3 DNA sequence: TGTGCCAGCAGCGAGGGACACGGGGTGGGCAATCAGCCCCAGCATTTT. This gives the protein CASSEGHGVGNQPQHF.

The V call is TRBV28, the J call TRBJ1-2, with a tentative D call TRBD1 (5 bases). Germline V gene sequence: CDR1 MDHEN, CDR2 SYDVKM. Deletions cut 7 bases from V and 0 bases from J, with 18 bases between. The CDR3 has 16 residues. CDR3 DNA: TGTGCCAGCACCCTGGCACAGGTAGACCCTAACTATGGCTACACCTTC. This translates into CASTLAQVDPNYGYTF.

This clone was counted once. The chain couples TRBV28 to TRBJ1-2, with no clear D. Trimming removed 6 bases at V and 8 bases at J, with 13 bases between. This CDR3 comprises 12 residues. Germline V gives CDR1 MDHEN, CDR2 SYDVKM. CDR3 loop: CASRLSLGGYTF. CDR3 nucleotides: TGTGCCAGCAGATTAAGCCTGGGGGGCTACACCTTC.

The genes are TRBV15 and TRBJ1-3, with a possible D match to TRBD1 (5 bases). CDR1 LNHNV and CDR2 YYDKDF come from the germline V gene (reference sequence). The CDR3 is 16 amino acids. Trimming stripped 5 bases from V and 0 bases from J, with 14 bases between. CDR3 sequence reads: CATSGTGVHSGNTIYF. The CDR3 coding sequence is TGTGCCACCAGCGGAACAGGTGTGCACTCTGGAAACACCATATATTTT.

The V and J genes are TRBV4-3 and TRBJ2-3, with TRBD2 matching over 10 bases. CDR1 and CDR2 from the germline V gene are LGHNA and YSLEER. This CDR3 region has 21 residues. Unmatched junction bases numbered 23, after V lost 2 bases and J lost 6 bases. The CDR3: CASSQLPVTSGVNQLGDTQYF. CDR3 nucleotides: TGCGCCAGCAGCCAACTCCCTGTTACTAGCGGGGTTAACCAATTAGGGGATACGCAGTATTTT.

The chain is built from TRBV6-1 and TRBJ1-2; tentatively, D is TRBD1 (6 bases). In germline, CDR1 is MNHNS, CDR2 SASEGT. The CDR3 extends over 14 amino acids. V was clipped by 7 bases and J by 4 bases, with 16 bases between them. CDR3 DNA sequence: TGTGCCAGCACCCTAAGGGGGGGATCCTATGGCTACACCTTC. Translated: CASTLRGGSYGYTF.

V usage is TRBV5-1 and J usage is TRBJ2-1; a weak D match, TRBD1 (6 bases). V was pared by 4 bases and J by 3 bases, with 14 bases between. CDR3 length: 15 amino acids. Germline CDR1 is SGHRS and CDR2 is YFSETQ. This CDR3 reads CASSPRRGGYNEQFF. In DNA, the CDR3 is TGCGCCAGCAGCCCGCGTAGAGGGGGCTACAATGAGCAGTTCTTC.

This clone was seen only once. The CDR3 DNA reads as TGTGCCAGCCTTTATAGTAGCGAGCAGTACTTC. It specifies CASLYSSEQYF. The chain carries TRBV2 and TRBJ2-7; no definite D call. This CDR3 comprises 11 residues. In germline, CDR1 is SNHLY, CDR2 FYNNEI. Trimming cost V 8 bases and J 6 bases, with 11 bases left between them.

This clone was recorded only once. The rearrangement links TRBV7-3 to TRBJ2-6; D unclear. CDR1 is SGHTA and CDR2 is FQGTGA in the germline V gene. Trimming left V 5 bases short and J 4 bases short, with 18 bases between. The CDR3 is 17 amino acids. The CDR3 nucleotides are TGTGCCAGCAGCCCCAGTGGACCGTCGCTGGGGGCCAACGTCCTGACTTTC. As protein: CASSPSGPSLGANVLTF.

The J gene is TRBJ1-1, the V gene TRBV27; D not certain. Trimming pared 3 bases from V and 7 bases from J, leaving 12 bases between. The CDR3 runs to 13 residues. Germline-derived CDR1 and CDR2 are MNHEY and SMNVEV (reference sequence). CDR3 in DNA: TGTGCCAGCAGTTTCGCGCAATCAGTTGAAGCTTTCTTT. This translates into CASSFAQSVEAFF.

The chain joins TRBV6-6 to TRBJ2-7; 8 nucleotides align to TRBD2. The CDR3 extends over 15 amino acids. V dropped 8 bases and J dropped 5; count of bases not matched to a gene: 14. CDR1 is MNHNY and CDR2 is SVGAGI in the germline V gene (reference sequence). This chain's CDR3 is CASLTRRGGSHEQYF. CDR3 in DNA: TGTGCCAGCCTAACGCGGCGCGGGGGGAGCCACGAGCAGTACTTC.

This clone was counted once. The chain couples TRBV5-6 to TRBJ2-6; tentative D call: TRBD1 (6 bases). CDR3 length equals 18 residues. Germline CDR1 and CDR2: SGHDT and YYEEEE. The germline V and J ends were trimmed by 6 bases and 0 bases, with 19 bases remaining between them. In DNA form, the CDR3 reads TGTGCCAGCACTCCGTTCAGGGGCCCGAGCTCTGGGGCCAACGTCCTGACTTTC. Translated: CASTPFRGPSSGANVLTF. Full variable domain (rest looked up from reference TRBV5-6 and TRBJ2-6): DAGVTQSPTHLIKTRGQQVTLRCSPKSGHDTVSWYQQALGQGPQFIFQYYEEEERQRGNFPDRFSGHQFPNYSSELNVNALLLGDSALYLCASTPFRGPSSGANVLTFGAGSRLTVL.

In this sample, this clone turned up once. The V gene is TRBV6-5, the J gene TRBJ1-2; 9 bases line up with TRBD1. CDR1 MNHEY and CDR2 SVGAGI come from the germline V gene. The V and J ends lost 7 bases and 3 bases, in that order; junction bases with no gene match: 9. The length of the CDR3 is 15 residues. The CDR3 sequence is CASKGQGLYDYGYTF. The CDR3 DNA sequence: TGTGCCAGCAAGGGACAGGGTTTATATGACTATGGCTACACCTTC.

The V and J genes are TRBV11-2 and TRBJ1-1; D is undetermined. Trimming stripped 3 bases from V and 6 bases from J, with 11 bases between. The CDR3 length is 13 residues. Germline V lookup: CDR1 SGHAT, CDR2 FQNNGV. In DNA, the CDR3 is TGTGCCAGCAGCTTGAGGGAAGAGGCTGAAGCTTTCTTT. Protein product: CASSLREEAEAFF.

The CDR3 sequence is CASSSWTSGIFYEQYF. As DNA, the CDR3 is TGTGCCAGTAGTTCATGGACTAGCGGCATTTTCTACGAGCAGTACTTC. The J gene is TRBJ2-7, the V gene TRBV19, with 10 nucleotides matching TRBD2. This CDR3 region has 16 residues. The V and J ends lost 5 bases and 3 bases, in that order; junction bases with no gene match: 10. Germline CDR1 LNHDA, CDR2 SQIVND (reference sequence).

The gene calls are TRBV4-1 and TRBJ1-4, with D uncertain. V lost 0 bases and J 7 bases, leaving 12 bases between the germline ends. The CDR3 is 15 residues long. Per germline, CDR1 MGHRA and CDR2 YSYEKL. The CDR3 DNA reads as TGCGCCAGCAGCCAAGAAAAAGTCCGGGGTGAAAAACTGTTTTTT. This sequence encodes CASSQEKVRGEKLFF.

This clone was seen more than once but under ten times. This chain connects TRBV30 to TRBJ2-7; D possibly corresponds to TRBD2 (5 bases). Germline loops: CDR1 GTSNPN, CDR2 SVGIG (reference sequence). The CDR3 spans 13 residues. The V gene lost 1 base and the J gene lost 7 bases, with 14 bases spanning the gap. The CDR3 here is CAWSDGLSKEQYF. The CDR3 coding sequence is TGTGCCTGGAGTGACGGACTTTCCAAAGAGCAGTACTTC.

V usage is TRBV6-1 and J usage is TRBJ1-3; tentative D call: TRBD1 (6 bases). Germline loops: CDR1 MNHNS, CDR2 SASEGT. The germline V and J ends were trimmed by 4 bases and 0 bases, with 13 bases remaining between them. This CDR3 spans 16 amino acids. CDR3: CASSAQGPSSGNTIYF. Here the CDR3 DNA reads TGTGCCAGCAGTGCACAGGGTCCGAGCTCTGGAAACACCATATATTTT.

V gene TRBV4-1 combines with J gene TRBJ1-3; D unclear. This CDR3 is 14 amino acids long. Per the germline V gene, CDR1 is MGHRA and CDR2 is YSYEKL. V shed 3 bases and J shed 0 bases, with 6 bases lying between them. The CDR3, as DNA: TGCGCCAGCAGCCAGGGAATCTCTGGAAACACCATATATTTT. Protein product: CASSQGISGNTIYF.

V and J are TRBV6-5 and TRBJ2-7, with D possibly called TRBD1 or TRBD2 (5 bases each). V lost 6 bases and J 7 bases, leaving 16 bases between the germline ends. Looked up from germline, CDR1 is MNHEY and CDR2 is SVGAGI. This CDR3 spans 13 amino acids. The CDR3 is CASRTEGTLEQYF. CDR3 DNA sequence: TGTGCCAGCAGAACAGAGGGGACCCTGGAGCAGTACTTC.